Below are 6 T cell receptor beta chains sequenced from a single sample in a study of T cells after posttransplantation cyclophosphamide. Repertoires were generated with immunoSEQ multiplex PCR, while TCRdb's copy carries only in-frame clones and drops some. The sample is made up of approximately 26,000 clones, none counted only once. The sample consisted of PBMCs. The receptors stem from a woman between 45 and 65 years old in good health, CMV-negative, and a related stem cell transplant donor.

This clone was observed at least ten times. The chain employs TRBV21-1 and TRBJ1-1. TRBV21-1 is assigned pseudogene status. The CDR3 extends over 16 amino acids. The CDR3 nucleotides are TGTGCCAGCAGCAAAGCGCTTTCGGGGGGGCTCACTGAAGCTTTCTTT. As protein: CASSKALSGGLTEAFF.

This clone was found many times. The DNA is left out, because the CDR3 cannot be placed on it with certainty; the CDR3 is given as TCRdb lists it. The chain employs TRBV27 and TRBJ2-5; TRBD1, the table's D call, lacks a check against the DNA. Germline assignment: CDR1 MNHEY and CDR2 SMNVEV (reference sequence). The CDR3 comprises 14 residues, both ends counted. The chain's CDR3 is CASSLKGVGQGTNF.

This clone was counted many times. This chain links TRBV7-2 with TRBJ2-5, with D perhaps TRBD2 (5 bases). The CDR3 covers 16 residues. Trimming shortened V by 1 base and J by 3 bases, and 15 bases separated the two germline ends. Germline values: CDR1 SGHTA, CDR2 FQGNSA. The CDR3 DNA reads TGTGCCAGCAGCTTAGGAGGAGTTACTAGTGAAGAGACCCAGTACTTC. Protein sequence: CASSLGGVTSEETQYF.

This clone was recorded many times. J is TRBJ2-1 and V is TRBV7-2; 8 bases are a match to TRBD2. V lost 1 base, J lost 12 bases, and 11 bases stayed unmatched. The CDR3 has 15 residues. Germline values: CDR1 SGHTA, CDR2 FQGNSA. CDR3 region: CASSLEGGSGTRQFF. For the CDR3, the DNA is TGTGCCAGCAGCTTAGAAGGTGGTAGCGGGACCAGGCAGTTCTTC.

This clone has at least ten counts. V gene TRBV5-4 combines with J gene TRBJ2-5, with TRBD1 identical over 7 bases. The CDR3 runs 13 residues. The germline V gene has CDR1 SGHNT and CDR2 YYREEE (reference sequence). The junction had 2 bases not matched to a gene; V was cut back by 1 base and J by 5 bases. CDR3 sequence: CASSLTGDETQYF. The CDR3 DNA is TGTGCCAGCAGCTTGACAGGGGATGAGACCCAGTACTTC.

The table lists this clone with many counts. The chain links TRBV6-5 to TRBJ2-7, with TRBD1 matching over 8 bases. V lost 5 bases to trimming and J lost 0 bases; unmatched junction nucleotides: 6. This CDR3 is 15 amino acids long. CDR1 and CDR2 from the germline V gene are MNHEY and SVGAGI. CDR3 protein: CASSLTGASSYEQYF. Written as DNA, the CDR3 is TGTGCCAGCAGTCTGACAGGGGCCTCCTCCTACGAGCAGTACTTC.